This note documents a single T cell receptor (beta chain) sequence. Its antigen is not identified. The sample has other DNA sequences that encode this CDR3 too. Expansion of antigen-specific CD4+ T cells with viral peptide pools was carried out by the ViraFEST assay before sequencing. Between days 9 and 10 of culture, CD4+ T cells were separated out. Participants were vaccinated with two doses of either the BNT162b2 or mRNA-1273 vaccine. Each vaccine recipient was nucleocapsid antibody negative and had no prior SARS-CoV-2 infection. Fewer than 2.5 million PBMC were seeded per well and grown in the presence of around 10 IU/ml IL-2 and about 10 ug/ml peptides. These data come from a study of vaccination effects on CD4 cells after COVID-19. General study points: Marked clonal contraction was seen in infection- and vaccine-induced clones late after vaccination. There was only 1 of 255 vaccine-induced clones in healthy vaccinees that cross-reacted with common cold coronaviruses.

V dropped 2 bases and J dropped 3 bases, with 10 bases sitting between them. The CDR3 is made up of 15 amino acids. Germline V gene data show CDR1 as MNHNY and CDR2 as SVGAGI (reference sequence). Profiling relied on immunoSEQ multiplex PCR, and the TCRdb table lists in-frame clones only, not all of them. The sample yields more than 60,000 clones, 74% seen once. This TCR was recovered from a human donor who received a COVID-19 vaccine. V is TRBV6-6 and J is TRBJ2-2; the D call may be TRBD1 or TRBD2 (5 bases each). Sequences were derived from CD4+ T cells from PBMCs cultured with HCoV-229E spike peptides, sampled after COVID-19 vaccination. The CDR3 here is CASSYEGMDTGELFF. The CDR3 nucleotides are TGTGCCAGCAGTTACGAGGGGATGGACACCGGGGAGCTGTTTTTT.